The 8 T cell receptor beta chains below all came from one sample that was sequenced in a study of identifying expanded T cells in peripheral blood. Libraries were prepared by immunoSEQ multiplex PCR; TCRdb keeps only in-frame clonotypes and omits some of them. The data hold around 120,000 clones, with about 86% observed a single time. Specimen: blood. All receptors come from a person between 18 and 75 years old in good health.

This chain connects TRBV25-1 to TRBJ2-7; D possibly uses TRBD1 or TRBD2 (5 bases each). V lost 6 bases and J lost 0, with 18 bases in between. CDR1 is MGHDK, CDR2 SYGVNS, per germline. The CDR3 has 16 amino acids. CDR3: CASSPRGTASSYEQYF. DNA for the CDR3: TGTGCCAGCAGCCCCCGTGGGACCGCGAGCTCCTACGAGCAGTACTTC.

The table lists this clone with a count of one. CDR3 in amino acids: CASSLGTSGGVTDTQYF. CDR3 coding DNA: TGTGCCAGCAGCTTAGGAACTAGCGGGGGAGTTACAGATACGCAGTATTTT. The gene calls are TRBV7-9 and TRBJ2-3; 11 bases map to TRBD2. The V and J ends lost 1 base and 3 bases, in that order; junction bases with no gene match: 6. Germline loops: CDR1 SEHNR, CDR2 FQNEAQ (reference sequence). The CDR3 spans 17 residues.

Only a few counts were recorded for this clone. The rearrangement links TRBV2 to TRBJ1-5; D not resolved. The length of the CDR3 is 12 residues. V was pared by 8 bases and J by 1 base, with 6 bases between. The V gene's germline CDR1 is SNHLY and CDR2 FYNNEI. The CDR3 DNA sequence: TGTGCCAGCCAGAACAGCAATCAGCCCCAGCATTTT. Translation gives CASQNSNQPQHF.

The J gene is TRBJ2-5, the V gene TRBV5-1; D unresolved. The DNA matches TRBJ2-7 better at its end, which makes the J call doubtful. Germline V gene lookup returns CDR1 SGHRS and CDR2 YFSETQ. There are 12 residues in the CDR3. The CDR3 here is CASSLQGYEQYF. For the CDR3, the DNA is TGCGCCAGCAGCTTGCAAGGCTACGAGCAGTACTTC.

The chain combines TRBV30 with TRBJ2-7; TRBD2 aligns across 9 bases. The CDR3 totals 15 residues. J lost 3 bases, V lost 0 bases, and 6 bases had no gene match. CDR1 GTSNPN and CDR2 SVGIG come from the germline V gene (reference sequence). The CDR3 protein is CAWSVGLARNYEQYF. The DNA for the CDR3 is TGTGCCTGGAGTGTGGGACTAGCAAGAAACTACGAGCAGTACTTC.

The rearrangement uses TRBV18 and TRBJ2-7, with TRBD2 as a possible D gene (5 bases). The CDR3 is 13 residues long. Germline V gene data show CDR1 as KGHSH and CDR2 as LQKENI. V dropped 5 bases and J dropped 2 bases, with 10 bases sitting between them. The CDR3 loop reads CASSNGIAYEQYF. The CDR3 DNA sequence: TGTGCCAGCTCAAACGGGATTGCCTACGAGCAGTACTTC. The full variable domain, rest sourced from reference TRBV18 and TRBJ2-7, is NAGVMQNPRHLVRRRGQEARLRCSPMKGHSHVYWYRQLPEEGLKFMVYLQKENIIDESGMPKERFSAEFPKEGPSILRIQQVVRGDSAAYFCASSNGIAYEQYFGPGTRLTVT.

The genes are TRBV10-3 and TRBJ2-2, with TRBD2 matching over 7 bases. CDR3 length: 17 amino acids. Losses at the gene ends were 0 bases for V and 6 bases for J; bases not matched to a gene: 10. The germline gives CDR1 ENHRY, CDR2 SYGVKD. This CDR3 reads CAISESIRGRASGELFF. The CDR3, as DNA: TGTGCCATCAGTGAGTCGATCCGGGGGAGGGCTTCCGGGGAGCTGTTTTTT.

This rearrangement joins TRBV7-9 to TRBJ1-2, with TRBD1 identical over 8 bases. Trimming at V came to 3 bases and at J to 3 bases, leaving 6 bases not matched to a gene. Germline V lookup: CDR1 SEHNR, CDR2 FQNEAQ (reference sequence). This CDR3 has 15 amino acids. The CDR3 DNA follows: TGTGCCAGCAGCTTCGCGGACAGGGCAGACTATGGCTACACCTTC. This gives the protein CASSFADRADYGYTF.